The rows below give T cell receptor beta chains drawn from one sample of a study of blood T cell repertoires in COVID-19. Sequencing used immunoSEQ multiplex PCR; TCRdb keeps in-frame clones, though not all of them. The sample has around 300,000 clones; 83% are singletons. The sequencing input was peripheral blood. The receptors originated from a woman between 50 and 59 years old who had recovered from COVID-19. Each CDR3 is given with its conserved first and last residue. D genes are given only for firm matches. Clone size is given for some rows only: seen once, a few or many times, or a class if the clone is expanded.

clone_size,v_call,d_call,j_call,cdr3_nt,cdr3_aa
.,TRBV27,.,TRBJ2-2,TGTGCCAGCAGTACCGGAGGAACCACCGCCGGGGAGCTGTTTTTT,CASSTGGTTAGELFF
.,TRBV5-1,TRBD2,TRBJ2-3,TGCGCCAGCAGCTTGAGGGGGCTCGCTAGCGGGAGGTACCCTAGCACAGATACGCAGTATTTT,CASSLRGLASGRYPSTDTQYF
.,TRBV11-2,.,TRBJ1-2,TGTGCCAGCAGCTTGGGGCGCTATGGCTACACCTTC,CASSLGRYGYTF
.,TRBV4-1,.,TRBJ1-3,TGCGCCAGCAGCCAAGTCCTGGCCAGCTCTGGAAACACCATATATTTT,CASSQVLASSGNTIYF
few,TRBV3-1/TRBV3-2,TRBD2,TRBJ2-5,TGTGCCAGCAGCCAAGTCTCTCTTCAAGCGGGAGGAGAGACCCAGTACTTC,CASSQVSLQAGGETQYF
.,TRBV18,TRBD1,TRBJ1-2,TGTGCCAGCTCATCGACAGGGCCCTATGGCTACACCTTC,CASSSTGPYGYTF
.,TRBV5-5,.,TRBJ2-5,TGTGCCAGCAGCCCCCGCTGGCCCAGGCAGGAGACCCAGTACTTC,CASSPRWPRQETQYF
.,TRBV19,.,TRBJ2-1,TGTGCCAGTAGTATAGGGGCCCTTGGCGAGCAGTTCTTC,CASSIGALGEQFF
.,TRBV27,TRBD2,TRBJ2-7,TGTGCCAGCAGTCAGGGACTAGCGGGAAATACCTACGAGCAGTACTTC,CASSQGLAGNTYEQYF
.,TRBV11-2,.,TRBJ1-6,TGTGCCAGCAGCTCCAGGGGAGTATATAATTCACCCCTCCACTTT,CASSSRGVYNSPLHF
once,TRBV7-3,TRBD2,TRBJ2-3,TGTGCCAGCAGGAGGGGAGCGGGAGAAATAGATACGCAGTATTTT,CASRRGAGEIDTQYF
.,TRBV19,.,TRBJ1-3,TGTGCCAGTAGTTCCAGCACCGGGGACACCATATATTTT,CASSSSTGDTIYF
.,TRBV19,.,TRBJ1-1,TGTGCCAGTCAGAACAGGGTCACTGAAGCTTTCTTT,CASQNRVTEAFF
once,TRBV5-1,TRBD2,TRBJ2-3,TGCGCCAGCACCTCCTTGCTAGCGGGCCTCACAGATACGCAGTATTTT,CASTSLLAGLTDTQYF
.,TRBV4-3,.,TRBJ2-7,TGCGCCAGCAGCCAAGATGGGGGCTATAATTACGAGCAGTACTTC,CASSQDGGYNYEQYF
once,TRBV7-7,TRBD1,TRBJ2-5,TGTGCCAGCAGCCTAGGGACAGTTCTTCAAGAGACCCAGTACTTC,CASSLGTVLQETQYF
.,TRBV21-1,.,TRBJ1-1,TGTGCCAGCAGCAAAGAAAGGACAGCCAACACTGAAGCTTTCTTT,CASSKERTANTEAFF
.,TRBV6-5,.,TRBJ1-2,TGTGCTACGCGGGGAAGTAACTATGGCTACACCTTC,CATRGSNYGYTF
.,TRBV12-5,.,TRBJ2-1,TGTGCTAGTGGTCTAGGAGGGGGCTTGGGTGAGCAGTTCTTC,CASGLGGGLGEQFF
.,TRBV5-1,.,TRBJ1-1,TGCGCCAGCAGCTTCTCAGGGGACACTGAAGCTTTCTTT,CASSFSGDTEAFF
.,TRBV27,.,TRBJ1-6,TGTGCCAGCAGTTTATCGAGTCCCCCCTATAATTCACCCCTCCACTTT,CASSLSSPPYNSPLHF
.,TRBV28,TRBD1,TRBJ2-3,TGTGCCAGCAGTACCCCACAGGGGAAAGGTGATACGCAGTATTTT,CASSTPQGKGDTQYF
.,TRBV7-3,TRBD1,TRBJ2-7,TGTGCCATCCCCACCCCCCGCGGACAGGGGGTTAGGTTTTTCTACGAGCAGTACTTC,CAIPTPRGQGVRFFYEQYF
.,TRBV6-5,TRBD1,TRBJ1-2,TGTGCCAGCATAACAGGGGAAGACCACTATGGCTACACCTTC,CASITGEDHYGYTF
.,TRBV12-2,.,TRBJ1-5,TGTGCAAGTCGCTTAGGAGGGAATCAGCCCCAGCATTTT,CASRLGGNQPQHF
.,TRBV5-1,.,TRBJ1-4,TGCGCCAGCAGACCTTTCGGTCCCCCGGGGTACAATGAAAAACTGTTTTTT,CASRPFGPPGYNEKLFF
.,TRBV29-1,TRBD1,TRBJ2-7,TGCAGCGTTGGGGGACAGGGAGGATTGTACGAGCAGTACTTC,CSVGGQGGLYEQYF
.,TRBV11-2,.,TRBJ2-1,TGTGCCAGCAGCTTGACCAGTTCGGGAGTAATTGCGTACAATGAGCAGTTCTTC,CASSLTSSGVIAYNEQFF
.,TRBV11-2,.,TRBJ2-3,TGTGCCAGCAGCTCTTTGTCGCCTTTAGAATCAGATACGCAGTATTTT,CASSSLSPLESDTQYF
.,TRBV28,.,TRBJ1-1,TGTGCCAGCAGTGAGACAGGGAACACTGAAGCTTTCTTT,CASSETGNTEAFF
.,TRBV28,TRBD1,TRBJ1-4,TGTGCCAGCAGTCTAGGGACAGTAAGGGAAAAACTGTTTTTT,CASSLGTVREKLFF
.,TRBV11-2,.,TRBJ2-5,TGTGCCAGCAGCGCGGGATACCAAGAGACCCAGTACTTC,CASSAGYQETQYF
.,TRBV27,TRBD1,TRBJ2-6,TGTGCCCGCCGGACAGGGGGCGAGCTTGAGGGGTCCGGGGCCAACGTCCTGACTTTC,CARRTGGELEGSGANVLTF
many,TRBV16,TRBD1,TRBJ1-5,TGTGCCAGCAGCCAGATCACAGGGGGGCCCCAGCATTTT,CASSQITGGPQHF
few,TRBV6-2/TRBV6-3,.,TRBJ2-1,TGTGCCAGCAGCCCGGAGGATGAGCAGTTCTTC,CASSPEDEQFF
.,TRBV28,.,TRBJ1-5,TGTGCCAGCAGACCTGACAGGTTAGGGCAGCCCCAGCATTTT,CASRPDRLGQPQHF
.,TRBV7-3,.,TRBJ2-3,TGTGCCAGCAGCTTAGGGGCGGGGCCCACAGATACGCAGTATTTT,CASSLGAGPTDTQYF
.,TRBV4-2,TRBD1,TRBJ2-1,TGTGCCAGCAGCCAAGATCAGGGGACAGCTAACTACAATGAGCAGTTCTTC,CASSQDQGTANYNEQFF
.,TRBV28,TRBD1,TRBJ1-2,TGTGCCAGCAGCCAACAGACAGGGGGGAACTATGGCTACACCTTC,CASSQQTGGNYGYTF
.,TRBV7-9,TRBD1,TRBJ1-3,TGTGCCAGCAGCTTACGAGGGACAGGGGAAGGAAACACCATATATTTT,CASSLRGTGEGNTIYF
once,TRBV18,TRBD2,TRBJ2-7,TGTGCCAGCTCATTAGCTAGCGGGGGCCTGACTCCCTACGAGCAGTACTTC,CASSLASGGLTPYEQYF
.,TRBV6-5,TRBD1,TRBJ2-4,TGTGCCAGCAAACAGGGGGCGAACGGGATTCAGTACTTC,CASKQGANGIQYF
few,TRBV19,TRBD1,TRBJ1-5,TGTGCCAGTCCTCTGACAGGGCCGCATCAGCCCCAGCATTTT,CASPLTGPHQPQHF
few,TRBV7-6,TRBD2,TRBJ2-7,TGTGCCAGCAGTTTAGCACCGGGACTAACCCCCTACGAGCAGTACTTC,CASSLAPGLTPYEQYF
many,TRBV6-2/TRBV6-3,TRBD1,TRBJ2-2,TGTGCCAGCAGTTACGCAGGGGGCGCCGGGGAGCTGTTTTTT,CASSYAGGAGELFF
.,TRBV4-1,.,TRBJ2-1,TGCGCCAGCAGCCAAGGTTTATCGTATGAGCAGTTCTTC,CASSQGLSYEQFF
.,TRBV7-3,.,TRBJ2-1,TGTGCCAGCAGCGCCTCGTCGAGCTCCTACAATGAGCAGTTCTTC,CASSASSSSYNEQFF
.,TRBV6-2/TRBV6-3,.,TRBJ2-5,TGTGCCAGCAGTGCCGGTGAGACCCAGTACTTC,CASSAGETQYF
.,TRBV6-6,.,TRBJ2-3,TGTGCCAGCAGTTACTCTGGCGGGTTCGACACAGATACGCAGTATTTT,CASSYSGGFDTDTQYF
.,TRBV6-6,TRBD2,TRBJ2-1,TGTGCCAGCACTCTACCCCGGGGGGACTATGAGCAGTTCTTC,CASTLPRGDYEQFF
.,TRBV7-3,.,TRBJ1-2,TGTGCCAGCAGCCCTTGGGGCGGGGGCCTGGGGAATTATGGCTACACCTTC,CASSPWGGGLGNYGYTF
.,TRBV7-8,.,TRBJ2-7,TGTGCCAGCAGCCTCATAGGGGGGAGACAGGGAGGAGTCCCCTACGAGCAGTACTTC,CASSLIGGRQGGVPYEQYF
.,TRBV18,TRBD2,TRBJ2-5,TGTGCCAGCTCACCCGCGGGCGGGGGGCCGGAGACCCAGTACTTC,CASSPAGGGPETQYF
.,TRBV6-1,.,TRBJ1-6,TGTGCCAGCAGTGAAGGGACAGCCATTCGGTCCTATAATTCACCCCTCCACTTT,CASSEGTAIRSYNSPLHF
once,TRBV5-1,TRBD2,TRBJ2-7,TGCGCCAGCAGCTTGCTACAGGGTAGCGGGGGGTCGTCGGAGCAGTACTTC,CASSLLQGSGGSSEQYF
.,TRBV6-4,.,TRBJ1-5,TGTGCCAGCAGTTTTCACGGACAGCTACCCAATCAGCCCCAGCATTTT,CASSFHGQLPNQPQHF
.,TRBV5-4,.,TRBJ1-2,TGTGCCAGCAGCCCAAGTGGGGGAGGCTATGGCTACACCTTC,CASSPSGGGYGYTF
.,TRBV4-3,TRBD2,TRBJ2-3,TGCGCCAGCAGCCATATCTCGGGCGGGAGAACAGATACGCAGTATTTT,CASSHISGGRTDTQYF
once,TRBV6-5,TRBD1,TRBJ2-1,TGTGCCAGCAGTTCCCCCGGGACAGGGGGCCGAAATGAGCAGTTCTTC,CASSSPGTGGRNEQFF
.,TRBV25-1,.,TRBJ1-2,TGTGCCAGCAGTGAATCCGAGGGAAAACGTAACTATGGCTACACCTTC,CASSESEGKRNYGYTF